This TCR beta chain was documented in a study of OX40 agonist ivuxolimab in advanced cancers. Study details: The study gave patients intravenous ivuxolimab at 0.01 to 10 mg/kg every 2 weeks.

The method was immunoSEQ multiplex PCR; TCRdb's version includes in-frame clones alone and lacks a portion of them. The repertoire holds 99,000 or so clones, 90% to 95% seen once, with 0.25% to 0.3% in the top ten. The V gene's germline CDR1 is LNHDA and CDR2 SQIVND (reference sequence). Trimming stripped 5 bases from V and 1 base from J, with 14 bases between. The CDR3 spans 15 residues. This chain uses TRBV19 with TRBJ1-1; no firm D call. The clonotype originates from an adult with an advanced solid tumor such as melanoma, head and neck, liver or kidney cancer. Sequences were derived from CD4+ or CD8+ T cells sorted from blood, sampled in a trial of the OX40 agonist ivuxolimab. CDR3 in DNA: TGTGCCAGTAGTGGCGGGGATCGACGGAACACTGAAGCTTTCTTT. Translation: CASSGGDRRNTEAFF.